The 19 T cell receptor beta chains listed next were all sequenced from one sample in a study of OX40 agonist ivuxolimab in advanced cancers. Produced via immunoSEQ multiplex PCR; TCRdb's table is partial and in-frame only. Among approximately 65,000 clones listed, 80% to 90% were seen once. Sequencing used CD4+ or CD8+ T cells sorted from blood, obtained in a trial of the OX40 agonist ivuxolimab. These receptors were taken from an adult with an advanced solid tumor such as melanoma, head and neck, liver or kidney cancer.

The CDR3 loop is CAVHKDREDEAFF. In DNA, the CDR3 is TGTGCCGTACATAAGGACAGGGAGGATGAAGCTTTCTTT. The rearrangement joins TRBV10-3 to TRBJ1-1; TRBD1 aligns across 8 bases. The V gene's germline CDR1 is ENHRY and CDR2 SYGVKD. The CDR3 is 13 residues long. V trimming: 11 bases; J trimming: 7 bases; junction bases outside the gene matches: 12.

The sample holds a few counts of this clone. The chain has TRBV15 and TRBJ2-3; D gene uncertain. The CDR3 runs 14 residues. Germline V gene data show CDR1 as LNHNV and CDR2 as YYDKDF (reference sequence). The V end was cut by 2 bases, the J end by 6 bases, with 12 bases between. CDR3 DNA sequence: TGTGCCACCAGCAGAATCTTAGGTCGGGATACGCAGTATTTT. It yields the protein CATSRILGRDTQYF.

The rearrangement joins TRBV30 to TRBJ1-2; D unclear. Germline V lookup: CDR1 GTSNPN, CDR2 SVGIG (reference sequence). Trimming shortened V by 3 bases and J by 5 bases, and 16 bases separated the two germline ends. The CDR3 consists of 14 residues. In DNA form, the CDR3 reads TGTGCCTGGAGCTCAGGATTCAATGGGTATGGCTACACCTTC. Protein product: CAWSSGFNGYGYTF. The full variable domain, with the rest looked up from reference TRBV30 and TRBJ1-2, is SQTIHQWPATLVQPVGSPLSLECTVEGTSNPNLYWYRQAAGRGLQLLFYSVGIGQISSEVPQNLSASRPQDRQFILSSKKLLLSDSGFYLCAWSSGFNGYGYTFGSGTRLTVV.

This rearrangement joins TRBV5-5 to TRBJ2-3, with no clear D. Per germline, CDR1 SGHKS and CDR2 YYEKEE (reference sequence). The CDR3 has 14 residues. Trimming took 2 bases from V and 3 from J, leaving 10 bases between them. The CDR3 reads CASSFRLETDTQYF. CDR3 DNA: TGTGCCAGCAGCTTTCGCCTAGAAACAGATACGCAGTATTTT.

Points on this clone: In the same sample, other DNA sequences code for this CDR3. The chain uses TRBV27 and TRBJ1-1; the match to TRBD1 covers 8 bases. Looked up from germline, CDR1 is MNHEY and CDR2 is SMNVEV (reference sequence). The CDR3 spans 15 residues. V lost 3 bases, J lost 5 bases, and 8 bases stayed unmatched. This CDR3 reads CASSFWVRGPTEAFF. Here the CDR3 DNA reads TGTGCCAGCAGTTTCTGGGTCAGGGGGCCGACTGAAGCTTTCTTT.

The gene calls are TRBV20-1 and TRBJ2-5; the D gene is possibly TRBD2 (5 bases). The germline V gene has CDR1 DFQATT and CDR2 SNEGSKA (reference sequence). The CDR3 loop spans 11 amino acids. CDR3: CRSTGWETQYF. DNA of the CDR3: TGCAGGTCGACGGGGTGGGAGACCCAGTACTTC.

The chain recombines TRBV7-9 with TRBJ2-3, with 9 bases fitting TRBD1. With 4 bases clipped from V and 2 bases from J, the junction kept 13 bases outside the gene matches. From germline, CDR1 is SEHNR and CDR2 FQNEAQ (reference sequence). The CDR3 totals 18 residues. The DNA for the CDR3 is TGTGCCAGCAGCTCAAGTAACAGGGGGCTCATCACCACAGATACGCAGTATTTT. Translating it yields CASSSSNRGLITTDTQYF.

The CDR3 region is CASSLVGGGETQYF. The CDR3 DNA is TGTGCCAGCAGCTTAGTCGGGGGAGGAGAGACCCAGTACTTC. V usage is TRBV13 and J usage is TRBJ2-5; D may be TRBD2 (6 bases). This CDR3 comprises 14 residues. Trimming took off 1 base at V and 4 bases at J, with 10 bases between the two ends. Germline-derived CDR1 and CDR2 are PRHDT and FYEKMQ (reference sequence).

This clone has a single count. The chain joins TRBV2 to TRBJ2-7; TRBD2 matches 7 bases. The CDR3 consists of 15 residues. Per the germline V gene, CDR1 is SNHLY and CDR2 is FYNNEI. V was pared by 3 bases and J by 0 bases, with 5 bases of the junction left unmatched. The CDR3 coding sequence is TGTGCCAGCAGTGAGGGGGGGGTCGGCTCCTACGAGCAGTACTTC. Its protein product is CASSEGGVGSYEQYF. The complete variable domain, with remaining parts taken from reference TRBV2 and TRBJ2-7, reads EPEVTQTPSHQVTQMGQEVILRCVPISNHLYFYWYRQILGQKVEFLVSFYNNEISEKSEIFDDQFSVERPDGSNFTLKIRSTKLEDSAMYFCASSEGGVGSYEQYFGPGTRLTVT.

This sequence joins TRBV6-6 and TRBJ2-1; 10 bases map to TRBD2. The CDR3 is 16 residues long. The V gene's germline CDR1 is MNHNY and CDR2 SVGAGI (reference sequence). V gave up 6 bases and J gave up 8 bases; unmatched junction bases: 13. CDR3 sequence reads: CASRLLAGVRGDEQFF. CDR3 sequence (DNA): TGTGCCAGCAGACTTCTAGCGGGAGTGAGGGGGGATGAGCAGTTCTTC.

As regards this clone: Different DNA sequences within this sample yield the same CDR3. This chain joins TRBV11-2 and TRBJ1-1; no definite D call. Trimming removed 1 base at V and 1 base at J, with 4 bases between. The CDR3 is made up of 13 amino acids. Looked up from germline, CDR1 is SGHAT and CDR2 is FQNNGV. For the CDR3, the DNA is TGTGCCAGCAGCTTAGTGAGGAACACTGAAGCTTTCTTT. This sequence encodes CASSLVRNTEAFF.

This clone was picked up one time. The chain recombines TRBV20-1 with TRBJ1-1, with D uncertain. The CDR3 contains 11 residues. Germline-derived CDR1 and CDR2 are DFQATT and SNEGSKA (reference sequence). The V gene lost 5 bases and the J gene lost 3 bases, with 7 bases spanning the gap. Here the CDR3 DNA reads TGCAGTGCTGGTTTGGACACTGAAGCTTTCTTT. As protein: CSAGLDTEAFF.

This rearrangement joins TRBV11-3 to TRBJ2-5; 8 nucleotides match TRBD1. V shed 4 bases and J 4 bases; nucleotides not matched to a gene: 8. This CDR3 contains 15 residues. Germline assignment: CDR1 SGHNT and CDR2 YENEEA. The CDR3 nucleotides are TGTGCCAGCAGCTCCGACAGGGGAAGAGGAGAGACCCAGTACTTC. Translation: CASSSDRGRGETQYF.

This chain links TRBV2 with TRBJ2-7; D ambiguous. V lost 5 bases to trimming and J lost 6 bases, with 11 bases between them. CDR3 length: 12 amino acids. Germline V CDR1 and CDR2: SNHLY, FYNNEI. CDR3 in DNA: TGTGCCAGCAGTACGGACGGCTCCGAGCAGTACTTC. Translated, it gives CASSTDGSEQYF.

This chain connects TRBV6-5 to TRBJ2-4, with unresolved D. Germline assignment: CDR1 MNHEY and CDR2 SVGAGI. The length of the CDR3 is 15 residues. Trimming stripped 5 bases from V and 0 bases from J, with 11 bases between. The CDR3 DNA sequence: TGTGCCAGCAGTCCCCAAACGAGAGCCAAAAACATTCAGTACTTC. This encodes CASSPQTRAKNIQYF.

The chain is built from TRBV10-3 and TRBJ2-3; D call uncertain. Germline CDR1 is ENHRY and CDR2 is SYGVKD. Between the trimmed V and J ends, which lost 0 bases and 11 bases, there was a span of 12 bases. The CDR3 extends over 13 amino acids. CDR3 residues: CAISESNQEGQYF. The CDR3 DNA reads TGTGCCATCAGTGAGTCGAACCAAGAAGGGCAGTATTTT.

This chain joins TRBV5-1 and TRBJ2-7; D remains unclear. CDR3 length: 11 residues. Germline V gene lookup returns CDR1 SGHRS and CDR2 YFSETQ. Trimming pared 3 bases from V and 3 bases from J, leaving 4 bases between. The CDR3 DNA is TGCGCCAGCAGCTCGGGCTACGAGCAGTACTTC. This translates into CASSSGYEQYF.

The chain carries TRBV9 and TRBJ1-3, with D unclear. V lost 0 bases and J lost 4, with 11 bases in between. The germline V gene encodes CDR1 SGDLS and CDR2 YYNGEE. This CDR3 is built from 15 residues. The DNA of the CDR3 is TGTGCCAGCAGCGTAGGACACCCCGCGGGAAACACCATATATTTT. Its translation is CASSVGHPAGNTIYF.

This clone has only one observation. V is TRBV28 and J is TRBJ2-7; no reliable D call. Trimming removed 4 bases from V and 1 base from J, with 11 bases in between. The CDR3 is 14 amino acids. The germline gives CDR1 MDHEN, CDR2 SYDVKM. The CDR3 DNA is TGTGCCAGCAGTTCTCCGGAAGGGTCCTACGAGCAGTACTTC. This sequence encodes CASSSPEGSYEQYF.